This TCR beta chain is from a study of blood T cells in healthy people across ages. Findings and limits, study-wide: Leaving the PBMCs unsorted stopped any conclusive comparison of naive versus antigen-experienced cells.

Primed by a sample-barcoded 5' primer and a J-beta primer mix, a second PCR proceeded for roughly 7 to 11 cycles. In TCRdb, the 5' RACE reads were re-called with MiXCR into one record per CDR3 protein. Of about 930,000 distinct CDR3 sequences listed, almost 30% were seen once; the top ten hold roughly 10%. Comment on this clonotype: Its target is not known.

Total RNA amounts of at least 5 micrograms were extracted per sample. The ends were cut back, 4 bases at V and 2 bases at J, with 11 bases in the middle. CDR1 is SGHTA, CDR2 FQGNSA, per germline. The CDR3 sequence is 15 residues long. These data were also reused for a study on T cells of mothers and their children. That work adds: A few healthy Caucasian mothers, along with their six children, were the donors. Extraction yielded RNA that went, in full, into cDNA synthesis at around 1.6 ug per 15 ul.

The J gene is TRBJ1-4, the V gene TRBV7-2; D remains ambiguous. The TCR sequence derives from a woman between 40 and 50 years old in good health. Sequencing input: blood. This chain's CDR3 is CASSYRWRTNEKLFF. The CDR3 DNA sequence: TGTGCCAGCAGCTACCGATGGAGGACTAATGAAAAACTGTTTTTT.